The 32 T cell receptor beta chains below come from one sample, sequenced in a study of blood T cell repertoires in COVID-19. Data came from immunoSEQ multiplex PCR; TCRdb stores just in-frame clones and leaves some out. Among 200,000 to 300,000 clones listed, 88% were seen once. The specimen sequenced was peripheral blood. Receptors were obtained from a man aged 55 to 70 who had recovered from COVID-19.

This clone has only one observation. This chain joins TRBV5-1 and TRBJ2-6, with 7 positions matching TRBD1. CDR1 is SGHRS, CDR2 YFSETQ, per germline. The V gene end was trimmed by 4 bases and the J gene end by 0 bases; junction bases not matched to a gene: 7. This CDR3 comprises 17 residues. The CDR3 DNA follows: TGCGCCAGCAGCCTACGGGACAGTTCCTCTGGGGCCAACGTCCTGACTTTC. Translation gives CASSLRDSSSGANVLTF.

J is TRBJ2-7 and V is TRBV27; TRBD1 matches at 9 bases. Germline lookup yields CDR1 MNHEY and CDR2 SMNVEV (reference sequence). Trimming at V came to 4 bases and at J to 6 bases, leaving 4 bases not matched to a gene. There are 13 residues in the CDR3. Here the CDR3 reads CASSWGQGVEQYF. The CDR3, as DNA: TGTGCCAGCAGTTGGGGACAGGGAGTCGAGCAGTACTTC.

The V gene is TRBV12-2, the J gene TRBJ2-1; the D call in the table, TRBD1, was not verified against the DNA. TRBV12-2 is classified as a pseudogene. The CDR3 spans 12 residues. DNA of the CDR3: TGTGCAAGTCGCTCAGGGGGCGATGAGCAGTTCTTC. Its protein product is CASRSGGDEQFF.

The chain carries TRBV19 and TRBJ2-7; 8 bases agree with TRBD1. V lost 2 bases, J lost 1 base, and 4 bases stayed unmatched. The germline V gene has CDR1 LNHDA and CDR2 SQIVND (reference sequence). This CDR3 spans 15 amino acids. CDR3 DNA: TGTGCCAGTAGTATATTAGGACAGGGTTCCTACGAGCAGTACTTC. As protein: CASSILGQGSYEQYF.

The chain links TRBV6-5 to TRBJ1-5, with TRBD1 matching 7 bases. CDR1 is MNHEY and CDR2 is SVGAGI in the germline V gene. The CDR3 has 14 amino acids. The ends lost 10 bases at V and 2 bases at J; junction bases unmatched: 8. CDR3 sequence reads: CAIDRDVRNQPQHF. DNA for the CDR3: TGTGCCATCGACAGGGATGTACGCAATCAGCCCCAGCATTTT.

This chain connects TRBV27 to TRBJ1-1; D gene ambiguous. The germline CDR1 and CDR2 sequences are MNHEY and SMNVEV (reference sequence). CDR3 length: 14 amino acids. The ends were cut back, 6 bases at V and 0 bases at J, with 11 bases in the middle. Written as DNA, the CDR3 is TGTGCCAGCAGGTGGCCAGGTATGAACACTGAAGCTTTCTTT. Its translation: CASRWPGMNTEAFF.

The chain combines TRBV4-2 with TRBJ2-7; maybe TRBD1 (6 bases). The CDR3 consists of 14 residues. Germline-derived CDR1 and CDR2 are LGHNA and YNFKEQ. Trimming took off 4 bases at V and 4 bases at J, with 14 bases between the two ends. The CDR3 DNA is TGTGCCAGCAGCCCGGCCGGGACACCTTACGAGCAGTACTTC. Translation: CASSPAGTPYEQYF.

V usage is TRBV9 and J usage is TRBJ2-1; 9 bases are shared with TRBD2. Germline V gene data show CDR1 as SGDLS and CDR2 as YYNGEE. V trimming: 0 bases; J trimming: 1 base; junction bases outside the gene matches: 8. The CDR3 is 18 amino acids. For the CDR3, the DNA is TGTGCCAGCAGCGTAGGCCCTAGCGGGGCCGCTTCCTACAATGAGCAGTTCTTC. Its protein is CASSVGPSGAASYNEQFF. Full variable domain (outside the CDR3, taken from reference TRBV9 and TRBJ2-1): DSGVTQTPKHLITATGQRVTLRCSPRSGDLSVYWYQQSLDQGLQFLIQYYNGEERAKGNILERFSAQQFPDLHSELNLSSLELGDSALYFCASSVGPSGAASYNEQFFGPGTRLTVL.

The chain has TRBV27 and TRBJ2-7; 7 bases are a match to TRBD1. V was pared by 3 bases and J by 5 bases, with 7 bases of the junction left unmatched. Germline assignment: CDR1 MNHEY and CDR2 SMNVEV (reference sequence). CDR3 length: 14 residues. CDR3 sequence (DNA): TGTGCCAGCAGTTTTACGACAGGGCAACACGAGCAGTACTTC. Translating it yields CASSFTTGQHEQYF.

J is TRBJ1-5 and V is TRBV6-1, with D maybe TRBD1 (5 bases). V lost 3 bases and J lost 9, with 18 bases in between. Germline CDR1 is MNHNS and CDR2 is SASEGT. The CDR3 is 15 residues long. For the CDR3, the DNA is TGTGCCAGCAGTGATGCGCGGGGCCCCACGAGGCCCCAGCATTTT. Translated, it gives CASSDARGPTRPQHF.

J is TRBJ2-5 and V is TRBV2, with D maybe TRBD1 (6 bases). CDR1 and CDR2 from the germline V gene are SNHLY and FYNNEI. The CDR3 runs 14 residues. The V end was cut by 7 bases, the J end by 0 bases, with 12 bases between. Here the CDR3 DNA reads TGTGCCAGCATTTCTCAGGGGTACCAAGAGACCCAGTACTTC. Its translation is CASISQGYQETQYF.

CDR3 sequence reads: CASSLPGGPTDTQYF. CDR3 nucleotide sequence: TGTGCCAGCAGCTTACCGGGGGGCCCCACAGATACGCAGTATTTT. The chain recombines TRBV7-6 with TRBJ2-3; a possible D gene is TRBD2 (7 bases). The CDR3 extends over 15 amino acids. Germline CDR1 is SGHVS and CDR2 is FNYEAQ. Trimming pared 2 bases from V and 2 bases from J, leaving 11 bases between.

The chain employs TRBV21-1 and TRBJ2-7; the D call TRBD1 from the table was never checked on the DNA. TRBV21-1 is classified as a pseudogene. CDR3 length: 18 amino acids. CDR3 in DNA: TGTGCCAGCAGCATAAAGGGCGGGACAGGGAATAAAACCTACGAGCAGTACTTC. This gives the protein CASSIKGGTGNKTYEQYF.

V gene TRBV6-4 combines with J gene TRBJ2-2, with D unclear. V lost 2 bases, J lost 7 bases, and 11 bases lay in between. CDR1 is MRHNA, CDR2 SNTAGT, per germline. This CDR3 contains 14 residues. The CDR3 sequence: CASSDEAGVGELFF. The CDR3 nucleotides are TGTGCCAGCAGTGACGAGGCCGGAGTCGGGGAGCTGTTTTTT.

The CDR3 loop is CASSPAVGNNEQFF. For the CDR3, the DNA is TGTGCCAGCAGCCCCGCGGTCGGGAACAATGAGCAGTTCTTC. The chain links TRBV5-8 to TRBJ2-1; possibly TRBD2 for D (5 bases). The ends were cut back, 4 bases at V and 5 bases at J, with 13 bases in the middle. The CDR3 is 14 residues long. Germline V lookup: CDR1 SGHTS, CDR2 YDEGEE.

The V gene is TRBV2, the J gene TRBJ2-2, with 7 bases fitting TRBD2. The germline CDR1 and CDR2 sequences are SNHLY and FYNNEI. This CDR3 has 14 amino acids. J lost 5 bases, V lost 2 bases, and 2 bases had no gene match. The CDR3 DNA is TGTGCCAGCAGTGAACAGGGAGGGACCGGGGAGCTGTTTTTT. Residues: CASSEQGGTGELFF. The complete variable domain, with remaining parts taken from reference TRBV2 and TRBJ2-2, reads EPEVTQTPSHQVTQMGQEVILRCVPISNHLYFYWYRQILGQKVEFLVSFYNNEISEKSEIFDDQFSVERPDGSNFTLKIRSTKLEDSAMYFCASSEQGGTGELFFGEGSRLTVL.

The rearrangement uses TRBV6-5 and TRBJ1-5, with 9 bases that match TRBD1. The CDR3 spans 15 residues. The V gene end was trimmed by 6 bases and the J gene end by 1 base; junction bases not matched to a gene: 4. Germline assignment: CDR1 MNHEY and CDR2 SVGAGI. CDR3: CASRKQGASNQPQHF. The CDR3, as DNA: TGTGCCAGCAGAAAACAGGGGGCGAGCAATCAGCCCCAGCATTTT.

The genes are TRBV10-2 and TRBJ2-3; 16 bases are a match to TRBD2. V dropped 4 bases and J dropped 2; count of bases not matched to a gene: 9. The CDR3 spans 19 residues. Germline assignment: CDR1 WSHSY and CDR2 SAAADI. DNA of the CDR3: TGCGCCAGCAGTGGGCCGGGACTAGCGGGGGGGCCGTACACAGATACGCAGTATTTT. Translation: CASSGPGLAGGPYTDTQYF.

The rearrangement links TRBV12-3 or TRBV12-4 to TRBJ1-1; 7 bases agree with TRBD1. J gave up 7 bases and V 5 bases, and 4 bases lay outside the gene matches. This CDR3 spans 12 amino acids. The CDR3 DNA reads TGTGCCAGCAGTCCAAGGGACAGTGAAGCTTTCTTT. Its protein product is CASSPRDSEAFF.

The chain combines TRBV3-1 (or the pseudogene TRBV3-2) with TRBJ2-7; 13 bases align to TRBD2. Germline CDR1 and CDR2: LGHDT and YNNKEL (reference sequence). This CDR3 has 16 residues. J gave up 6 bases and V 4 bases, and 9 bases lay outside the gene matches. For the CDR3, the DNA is TGTGCCAGCAGCCCCACCCAACTAGCGGGGGGGGTCGAGCAGTACTTC. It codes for CASSPTQLAGGVEQYF.

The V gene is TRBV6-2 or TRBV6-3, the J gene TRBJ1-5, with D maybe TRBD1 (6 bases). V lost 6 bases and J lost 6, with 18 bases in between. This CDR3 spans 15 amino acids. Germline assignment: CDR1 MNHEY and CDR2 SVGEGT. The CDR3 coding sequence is TGTGCCAGCAGCCTAGGGGGTTACCTTTTTCAGCCCCAGCATTTT. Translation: CASSLGGYLFQPQHF.

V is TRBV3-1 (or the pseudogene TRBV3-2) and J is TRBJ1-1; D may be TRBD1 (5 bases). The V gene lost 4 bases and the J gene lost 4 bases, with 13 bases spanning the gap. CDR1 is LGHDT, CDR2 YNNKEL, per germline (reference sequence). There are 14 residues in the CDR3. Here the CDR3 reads CASSRQVQGTEAFF. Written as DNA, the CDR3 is TGTGCCAGCAGCCGTCAGGTGCAGGGCACTGAAGCTTTCTTT.

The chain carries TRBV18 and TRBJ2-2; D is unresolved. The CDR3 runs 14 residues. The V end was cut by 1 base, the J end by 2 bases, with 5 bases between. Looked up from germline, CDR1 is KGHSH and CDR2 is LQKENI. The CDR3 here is CASSPQRNTGELFF. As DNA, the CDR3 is TGTGCCAGCTCACCACAGAGAAACACCGGGGAGCTGTTTTTT.

The CDR3: CSVDGPDRVRGYTF. Written as DNA, the CDR3 is TGCAGCGTTGACGGCCCCGACAGGGTACGGGGCTACACCTTC. This chain joins TRBV29-1 and TRBJ1-2, with TRBD1 matching over 7 bases. V lost 3 bases and J lost 8; bases outside the gene matches: 12. CDR1 and CDR2 from the germline V gene are SQVTM and ANQGSEA. CDR3 length: 14 residues. Together with reference TRBV29-1 and TRBJ1-2, the CDR3 gives the full variable domain: SAVISQKPSRDICQRGTSLTIQCQVDSQVTMMFWYRQQPGQSLTLIATANQGSEATYESGFVIDKFPISRPNLTFSTLTVSNMSPEDSSIYLCSVDGPDRVRGYTFGSGTRLTVV.

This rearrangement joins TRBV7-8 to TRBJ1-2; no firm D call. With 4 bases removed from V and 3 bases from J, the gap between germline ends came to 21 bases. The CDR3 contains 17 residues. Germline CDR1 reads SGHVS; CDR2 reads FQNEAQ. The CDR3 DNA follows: TGTGCCAGCAGCTGGGCCAACCACCCCCTCGTTTACTATGGCTACACCTTC. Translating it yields CASSWANHPLVYYGYTF. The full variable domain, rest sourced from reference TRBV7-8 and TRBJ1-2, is GAGVSQSPRYKVAKRGQDVALRCDPISGHVSLFWYQQALGQGPEFLTYFQNEAQLDKSGLPSDRFFAERPEGSVSTLKIQRTQQEDSAVYLCASSWANHPLVYYGYTFGSGTRLTVV.

CDR3 region: CASSLALPVPGQPQHF. DNA of the CDR3: TGTGCCAGCAGCTTAGCTTTACCGGTCCCGGGGCAGCCCCAGCATTTT. The V call is TRBV7-8, the J call TRBJ1-5; D is uncertain. The CDR3 consists of 16 residues. The V end lost 0 bases, the J end lost 7 bases, and 16 bases lay between the germline ends. From germline, CDR1 is SGHVS and CDR2 FQNEAQ.

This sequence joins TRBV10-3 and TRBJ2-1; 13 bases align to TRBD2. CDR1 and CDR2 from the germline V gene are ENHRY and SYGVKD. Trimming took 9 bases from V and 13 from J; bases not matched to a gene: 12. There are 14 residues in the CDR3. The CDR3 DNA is TGTGCCATACGTACTAGCGGGGGGGGTAATCCACAGTTCTTC. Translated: CAIRTSGGGNPQFF.

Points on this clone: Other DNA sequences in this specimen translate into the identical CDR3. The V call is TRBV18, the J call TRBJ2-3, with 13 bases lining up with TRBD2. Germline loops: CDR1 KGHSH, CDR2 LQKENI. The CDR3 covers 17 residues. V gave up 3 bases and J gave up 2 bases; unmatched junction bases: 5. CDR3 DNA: TGTGCCAGCTCACCCGGAACTAGCGGGGGGGCCACAGATACGCAGTATTTT. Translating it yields CASSPGTSGGATDTQYF.

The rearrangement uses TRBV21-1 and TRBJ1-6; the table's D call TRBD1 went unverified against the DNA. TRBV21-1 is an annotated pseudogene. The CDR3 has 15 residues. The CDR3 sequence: CASSKLGSWNSPLHF. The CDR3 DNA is TGTGCCAGCAGCAAACTGGGCAGTTGGAATTCACCCCTCCACTTT.

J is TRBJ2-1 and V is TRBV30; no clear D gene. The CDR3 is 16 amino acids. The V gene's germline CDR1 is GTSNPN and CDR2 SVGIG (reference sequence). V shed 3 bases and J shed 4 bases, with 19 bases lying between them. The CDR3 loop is CAWSALLTGLYNEQFF. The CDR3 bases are TGTGCCTGGAGCGCCCTCCTGACGGGTCTATACAATGAGCAGTTCTTC.

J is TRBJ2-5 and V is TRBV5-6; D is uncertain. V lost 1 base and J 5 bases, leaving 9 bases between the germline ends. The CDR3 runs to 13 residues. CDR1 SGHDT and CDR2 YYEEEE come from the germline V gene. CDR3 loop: CASSLQAPETQYF. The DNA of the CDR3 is TGTGCCAGCAGCTTGCAGGCCCCGGAGACCCAGTACTTC.

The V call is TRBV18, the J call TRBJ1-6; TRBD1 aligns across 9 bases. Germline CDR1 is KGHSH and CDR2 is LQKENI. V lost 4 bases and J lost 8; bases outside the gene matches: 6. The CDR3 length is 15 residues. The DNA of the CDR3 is TGTGCCAGCTCACTCAGACAGGGGGAAGATTCACCCCTCCACTTT. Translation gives CASSLRQGEDSPLHF.